Listed below are T cell receptor beta chains from one sample, sequenced in a study of T-cell reconstitution after alpha-beta-depleted transplantation in children. Using its own MiXCR run on the PCR reads, TCRdb lists one record per CDR3 protein. Among about 500,000 distinct CDR3 sequences listed, over 10% were seen once. The sequencing here drew on PBMCs, mostly from graft donor cells, taken 180 days after TCRalphabeta/CD19-depleted stem cell transplant. These receptors were collected from a female patient between 2 and 15 years old who had a stem cell transplant for aplastic anemia, so the T cells may come from the graft donor. Both conserved end residues are part of each CDR3. The D gene is left open where the match is weak. Only part of the rows carry a size: once, few, many, or a class if the clone is expanded.

abundance	len	v_gene	j_gene	d_gene	CDR3aa	CDR3nt
NA	15	TRBV27	TRBJ1-1	TRBD1	CASSLGQGSHTEAFF	TGTGCCAGCAGTTTAGGACAGGGGAGTCACACTGAAGCTTTCTTT
few	16	TRBV5-1	TRBJ1-1	TRBD1	CASSRKTTGLYTEAFF	TGCGCCAGCAGCAGAAAGACGACAGGGCTCTACACTGAAGCTTTCTTT
many	14	TRBV11-2	TRBJ2-5	NA	CASSLLGVRETQYF	TGTGCCAGCAGCTTGTTAGGGGTCCGAGAGACCCAGTACTTC
few	14	TRBV18	TRBJ1-5	NA	CASSPLRGGQPQHF	TGTGCCAGCTCACCATTGCGAGGGGGTCAGCCCCAGCATTTT
few	16	TRBV20-1	TRBJ2-3	TRBD2	CSARALGRGGTDTQYF	TGCAGTGCTAGAGCCCTAGGGCGGGGGGGGACAGATACGCAGTATTTT
NA	18	TRBV10-2	TRBJ2-1	NA	CASSVYPEDSTSYNEQFF	TGCGCCAGCAGTGTTTACCCAGAGGACTCAACCTCCTACAATGAGCAGTTCTTC
many	14	TRBV7-2	TRBJ2-2	NA	CASSLARETGELFF	TGTGCCAGCAGCTTAGCTAGGGAGACCGGGGAGCTGTTTTTT
few	15	TRBV18	TRBJ2-2	NA	CASSSGQDDGGELFF	TGTGCCAGCTCATCGGGCCAGGATGACGGCGGGGAGCTGTTTTTT
few	13	TRBV12-3/TRBV12-4	TRBJ1-6	TRBD1	CASSPPWTGRLHF	TGTGCCAGCAGTCCGCCGTGGACAGGGCGGCTCCACTTT
many	10	TRBV29-1	TRBJ1-1	NA	CSVARTEAFF	TGCAGCGTTGCCAGGACCGAAGCTTTCTTT
NA	14	TRBV28	TRBJ1-1	TRBD1	CASSLFIRGRGAFF	TGTGCCAGCAGTTTATTCATCAGGGGGCGGGGAGCTTTCTTT
NA	14	TRBV7-9	TRBJ2-5	NA	CASIDLGGAETQYF	TGTGCCAGCATCGACCTGGGGGGGGCTGAGACCCAGTACTTC
few	17	TRBV6-5	TRBJ2-7	NA	CASSYTLGLYHPYEQYF	TGTGCCAGCAGTTACACGCTAGGACTCTACCACCCCTACGAGCAGTACTTC
few	14	TRBV25-1	TRBJ2-1	TRBD2	CASSEGLASVEQFF	TGTGCCAGCAGTGAGGGACTAGCTTCTGTTGAGCAGTTCTTC
few	13	TRBV7-7	TRBJ2-3	NA	CASSFRLPDTQYF	TGTGCCAGCAGCTTCCGACTACCAGATACGCAGTATTTT
NA	17	TRBV12-3/TRBV12-4	TRBJ2-1	NA	CASSSGPIRRSYNEQFF	TGTGCCAGCAGTTCGGGTCCCATTCGCCGATCCTACAATGAGCAGTTCTTC
few	16	TRBV20-1	TRBJ2-1	TRBD2	CSAKGSGSLLYNEQFF	TGCAGTGCTAAGGGTAGCGGGAGTTTGCTCTACAATGAGCAGTTCTTC
NA	15	TRBV15	TRBJ2-3	TRBD2	CATSNPGLAGDTQYF	TGTGCCACCAGCAACCCGGGACTAGCGGGAGATACGCAGTATTTT
many	15	TRBV20-1	TRBJ2-4	TRBD2	CSADATSGSKNIQYF	TGCAGTGCAGACGCGACTAGCGGGAGCAAAAACATTCAGTACTTC
many	17	TRBV12-3/TRBV12-4	TRBJ2-1	NA	CASSLSMTSYGYNEQFF	TGTGCCAGCAGTTTAAGCATGACTAGTTATGGATACAATGAGCAGTTCTTC
many	14	TRBV10-3	TRBJ2-7	NA	CAISEASPPYEQYF	TGTGCCATCAGTGAGGCCTCACCACCCTACGAGCAGTACTTC
few	13	TRBV19	TRBJ1-1	NA	CASSIQENTEAFF	TGTGCCAGTAGTATCCAGGAGAACACTGAAGCTTTCTTT
many	15	TRBV5-6	TRBJ2-7	NA	CASSLSGSLSYEQYF	TGTGCCAGCAGCTTGTCGGGGAGTCTTTCCTACGAGCAGTACTTC
few	13	TRBV29-1	TRBJ2-1	NA	CSVVGLWGNEQFF	TGCAGCGTTGTGGGACTGTGGGGCAATGAGCAGTTCTTC
NA	18	TRBV15	TRBJ2-7	TRBD2	CATSRDILAGSLSYEQYF	TGTGCCACCAGCAGAGATATACTAGCGGGAAGCCTCTCCTACGAGCAGTACTTC
few	16	TRBV7-9	TRBJ2-6	NA	CASSRPRGPGANVLTF	TGTGCCAGCAGCCGGCCCCGAGGCCCGGGGGCCAACGTCCTGACTTTC
NA	16	TRBV4-2	TRBJ2-2	TRBD2	CASSQEREWNTGELFF	TGTGCCAGCAGCCAAGAGCGGGAGTGGAACACCGGGGAGCTGTTTTTT
many	15	TRBV7-2	TRBJ1-1	TRBD1	CASSFPGQGGTEAFF	TGTGCCAGCAGCTTTCCGGGACAGGGGGGCACTGAAGCTTTCTTT
few	16	TRBV12-3/TRBV12-4	TRBJ1-2	TRBD1	CASSLGGQGAGYGYTF	TGTGCCAGCAGTTTGGGGGGACAGGGGGCCGGCTATGGCTACACCTTC
few	18	TRBV7-2	TRBJ2-3	NA	CASSLASGGTLTTDTQYF	TGTGCCAGCAGCTTAGCGTCGGGCGGGACTCTTACCACAGATACGCAGTATTTT
NA	11	TRBV7-9	TRBJ1-2	NA	CAFPTGRGYTF	TGTGCCTTTCCAACAGGGAGGGGCTACACCTTC
NA	12	TRBV2	TRBJ2-2	NA	CASRSEPGELFF	TGTGCCAGCAGATCAGAGCCCGGGGAGCTGTTTTTT
once	13	TRBV20-1	TRBJ2-5	NA	CSARSFGQETQYF	TGCAGTGCTAGGTCCTTCGGGCAAGAGACCCAGTACTTC
NA	15	TRBV20-1	TRBJ2-1	NA	CSARARRSSYNEQFF	TGCAGTGCTAGGGCCCGGCGGAGCTCCTACAATGAGCAGTTCTTC
few	15	TRBV12-3/TRBV12-4	TRBJ2-5	NA	CASSPYGRRQETQYF	TGTGCCAGCAGCCCCTACGGTAGGCGGCAAGAGACCCAGTACTTC
few	15	TRBV12-3/TRBV12-4	TRBJ2-3	TRBD2	CASSTLAGGDDTQYF	TGTGCCAGCAGCACACTAGCGGGAGGGGACGATACGCAGTATTTT
few	15	TRBV20-1	TRBJ2-3	NA	CSARRRRGGKDTQYF	TGCAGTGCCCGAAGGCGCAGGGGGGGAAAGGATACGCAGTATTTT
NA	16	TRBV5-5	TRBJ1-1	NA	CASSRGKLSPDTEAFF	TGTGCCAGCAGCCGGGGGAAATTAAGTCCTGACACTGAAGCTTTCTTT
few	12	TRBV29-1	TRBJ1-1	TRBD1	CSVAGQGAVAFF	TGCAGCGTTGCGGGGCAGGGGGCGGTAGCTTTCTTT
NA	11	TRBV14	TRBJ2-5	NA	CASSQALTQYF	TGTGCCAGCAGCCAAGCACTGACCCAGTACTTC
NA	15	TRBV12-3/TRBV12-4	TRBJ1-4	NA	CASSPYIIPNEKLFF	TGTGCCAGCAGCCCGTACATTATCCCTAATGAAAAACTGTTTTTT
NA	13	TRBV6-5	TRBJ1-1	NA	CASSLWGATEAFF	TGTGCCAGCAGTTTATGGGGGGCCACTGAAGCTTTCTTT